This is a list of T cell receptor beta chains from one sample in a study of blood T cell repertoires in COVID-19. Clones were sequenced by immunoSEQ multiplex PCR, and TCRdb holds only the in-frame ones, with some missing. The table lists about 200,000 clones, approximately 80% of them singletons. Sequencing was done on a sample of peripheral blood. Source of these receptors: a human donor in a cohort sampled during active COVID-19. Each CDR3 is given with its conserved first and last residue. D genes are given only for firm matches. Clone size is not always given. Where it is, it says once, few, many or a class for expanded clones.

v_gene	d_gene	len	abundance	j_gene	CDR3nt	CDR3aa
TRBV5-1	TRBD1	18	NA	TRBJ2-1	TGCGCCAGCAGCTTGAGGCGGGACAGGGGCCCTACTTACAATGAGCAGTTCTTC	CASSLRRDRGPTYNEQFF
TRBV13	NA	14	NA	TRBJ2-3	TGTGCCAGCAGCTTAGATAGTAGCACAGATACGCAGTATTTT	CASSLDSSTDTQYF
TRBV5-6	TRBD1	15	NA	TRBJ1-2	TGTGCCAGCAGCGGCCTAGACAGGGGAGGCTATGGCTACACCTTC	CASSGLDRGGYGYTF
TRBV5-1	TRBD2	16	NA	TRBJ2-5	TGCGCCAGCAGCTTCTCCTCCTTAGCGGGAGTGGAGACCCAGTACTTC	CASSFSSLAGVETQYF
TRBV20-1	NA	11	NA	TRBJ2-7	TGCAGTGCTAGGACTAGCTACGAGCAGTACTTC	CSARTSYEQYF
TRBV5-1	TRBD1	16	NA	TRBJ2-2	TGCGCCAGCAGCTTGGGACAGGGTACGGACACCGGGGAGCTGTTTTTT	CASSLGQGTDTGELFF
TRBV7-9	NA	14	NA	TRBJ2-3	TGTGCCAGCAGCTTAACGGGAGGCACAGATACGCAGTATTTT	CASSLTGGTDTQYF
TRBV7-9	TRBD2	15	NA	TRBJ2-1	TGTGCCAGCAGACCCACTAGCGGGAGGGCCGATGAGCAGTTCTTC	CASRPTSGRADEQFF
TRBV28	NA	16	NA	TRBJ2-6	TGTGCCAGCCGAGGGCAACGGACGACTGGGGCCAACGTCCTGACTTTC	CASRGQRTTGANVLTF
TRBV30	NA	16	NA	TRBJ1-3	TGTGCCTGGAGTAACCAGGGCTCGACCTCTGGAAACACCATATATTTT	CAWSNQGSTSGNTIYF
TRBV15	NA	15	NA	TRBJ1-5	TGTGCCACCAGCGTGCTCGAGGGTCGCAATCAGCCCCAGCATTTT	CATSVLEGRNQPQHF
TRBV7-2	TRBD2	16	NA	TRBJ2-1	TGTGCCAGCAGCTTAGGGGGTAGCGGGAGGGCCCATGAGCAGTTCTTC	CASSLGGSGRAHEQFF
TRBV14	TRBD1	14	few	TRBJ2-1	TGTGCCAGCAGCCAGAGACAGGGCACCGGTGAGCAGTTCTTC	CASSQRQGTGEQFF
TRBV28	NA	13	NA	TRBJ1-1	TGTGCCAGCAACCTACAGGGATTCACTGAAGCTTTCTTT	CASNLQGFTEAFF
TRBV5-1	TRBD1	15	NA	TRBJ2-3	TGCGCCAGCAGCTTGGTAGGACAGGGCGCAGATACGCAGTATTTT	CASSLVGQGADTQYF
TRBV7-9	TRBD2	14	NA	TRBJ2-1	TGTGCCAGCAGCTTTCTACTAGCGGGAGCTGAGCAGTTCTTC	CASSFLLAGAEQFF
TRBV7-8	NA	16	NA	TRBJ1-2	TGTGCCAGCAGCTTAGTCCCTTCGGAGGCCCTGAGTGGCTACACCTTC	CASSLVPSEALSGYTF
TRBV24-1	TRBD1	14	NA	TRBJ2-5	TGTGCCACCAGTGAATTGGGACAGGGAGAGACCCAGTACTTC	CATSELGQGETQYF
TRBV5-6	TRBD1	15	NA	TRBJ2-7	TGTGCCAGCAGCTCGGGACAGAAAGCTTTCTACGAGCAGTACTTC	CASSSGQKAFYEQYF
TRBV19	TRBD1	18	NA	TRBJ2-2	TGTGCCAGTAGTACCTTTATAGGGACAGCCGCGAACACCGGGGAGCTGTTTTTT	CASSTFIGTAANTGELFF
TRBV15	NA	13	NA	TRBJ2-2	TGTGCCACGGCCCAAATGAACACCGGGGAGCTGTTTTTT	CATAQMNTGELFF
TRBV5-6	TRBD1	13	once	TRBJ1-2	TGTGCCAGCAGCTTCGACAGGGGGGAAGGCTACACCTTC	CASSFDRGEGYTF
TRBV28	TRBD1	14	NA	TRBJ2-7	TGTGCCAGTAATACACAGGGGGCTGTCTACGAGCAGTACTTC	CASNTQGAVYEQYF
TRBV27	NA	15	NA	TRBJ2-7	TGTGCCAGCAGTTTCCGTAGGGGCCTCACCTACGAGCAGTACTTC	CASSFRRGLTYEQYF
TRBV29-1	NA	14	NA	TRBJ1-2	TGCAGCGTTGAAGTAGGAGGGCAGCGTCGGGGCTACACCTTC	CSVEVGGQRRGYTF
TRBV3-1/TRBV3-2	TRBD2	17	NA	TRBJ2-3	TGTGCCAGCAGCCAGCGAGTGGCTAGCGGGAGAGGGGATACGCAGTATTTT	CASSQRVASGRGDTQYF
TRBV18	NA	16	NA	TRBJ2-1	TGTGCCAGCTCACCGGGGGGTCTAGGGGCCAATAGTGAGCAGTTCTTC	CASSPGGLGANSEQFF
TRBV3-1/TRBV3-2	NA	18	NA	TRBJ2-3	TGTGCCAGCAGCCCTACGGTGGCTAGGGGGACACACACAGATACGCAGTATTTT	CASSPTVARGTHTDTQYF
TRBV19	TRBD1	14	NA	TRBJ2-3	TGTGCCAGTAGTATGGGACAGGGGGCAGATACGCAGTATTTT	CASSMGQGADTQYF
TRBV5-1	TRBD1	15	once	TRBJ1-6	TGCGCCAGCAGCCCGCGACAGGGGAACAATTCACCCCTCCACTTT	CASSPRQGNNSPLHF
TRBV7-6	NA	15	NA	TRBJ1-1	TGTGCCAGCAGCTTAGCGGCAGGTACCAACACTGAAGCTTTCTTT	CASSLAAGTNTEAFF
TRBV28	TRBD2	14	NA	TRBJ2-7	TGTGCCAGCAGCCTGCTAGCGGGAGGACACGAGCAGTACTTC	CASSLLAGGHEQYF
TRBV7-2	NA	16	NA	TRBJ1-3	TGTGCCAGCAGCTCCCCAGGGGCCGGCTCTGGAAACACCATATATTTT	CASSSPGAGSGNTIYF
TRBV12-2	NA	13	NA	TRBJ2-7	TGTGCAAGTCGCTTAGGACAGCGGGGTGAGCAGTACTTC	CASRLGQRGEQYF
TRBV6-1	TRBD1	16	NA	TRBJ2-5	TGTGCCAGCAGTGAATACGGGACAGGGGGCTATGAGACCCAGTACTTC	CASSEYGTGGYETQYF
TRBV5-4	TRBD2	14	NA	TRBJ2-5	TGTGCCAGCAGCGCGCGGGGGGGCCAAGAGACCCAGTACTTC	CASSARGGQETQYF
TRBV6-5	NA	12	NA	TRBJ1-5	TGTGCCAGTCGGGGGAGCAATCAGCCCCAGCATTTT	CASRGSNQPQHF
TRBV6-1	TRBD1	16	NA	TRBJ2-7	TGTGCCAGCAGTGACTTTAGGGGGGGACAGGGCCACGAGCAGTACTTC	CASSDFRGGQGHEQYF
TRBV27	NA	16	NA	TRBJ2-3	TGTGCCAGCCGTAGCCCCCTCGGGATAAAGCCGTGGACGCAGTATTTT	CASRSPLGIKPWTQYF
TRBV18	NA	13	NA	TRBJ2-1	TGTGCCAGCGCCGGGGTCGAGGGAAATGAGCAGTTCTTC	CASAGVEGNEQFF
TRBV11-3	NA	15	NA	TRBJ2-7	TGTGCCAGCAGCTTAGGGTTTGGGACTGCCTACGAGCAGTACTTC	CASSLGFGTAYEQYF
TRBV5-6	TRBD1	16	NA	TRBJ2-3	TGTGCCAGCAGCTCAGGGACAGGTCTATCCACAGATACGCAGTATTTT	CASSSGTGLSTDTQYF
TRBV10-2	TRBD2	16	NA	TRBJ2-3	TGCGCCAGCAGTGAGTCGAGACTAGCAGCTGCGGATACGCAGTATTTT	CASSESRLAAADTQYF
TRBV6-5	TRBD1	15	NA	TRBJ2-5	TGTGCCAGCAAATATTTCTGGGACAGGGATGAGACCCAGTACTTC	CASKYFWDRDETQYF
TRBV12-2	NA	19	few	TRBJ2-5	TGTGCAAGTCGCTTGGATGGACTAGCGGGACAAGACGGGGGAGAGACCCAGTACTTC	CASRLDGLAGQDGGETQYF
TRBV27	TRBD2	16	few	TRBJ2-2	TGTGCCAGCAGTTCGGGACTAGCGGCTCTCACCGGGGAGCTGTTTTTT	CASSSGLAALTGELFF
TRBV5-1	TRBD1	15	NA	TRBJ2-7	TGCGCCAGCAGCATCGGACAGGGGGCTACCTACGAGCAGTACTTC	CASSIGQGATYEQYF
TRBV6-1	NA	15	NA	TRBJ2-1	TGTGCCAGCAGTGATATGGGACTCGCCTACAATGAGCAGTTCTTC	CASSDMGLAYNEQFF
TRBV10-2	TRBD1	13	NA	TRBJ2-4	TGCGCCAGCATTCCGACAGGGCAAAACATTCAGTACTTC	CASIPTGQNIQYF
TRBV3-1/TRBV3-2	TRBD1	16	many	TRBJ1-4	TGTGCCAGCAGTCACCGCATTGGACAGGGGGATGAAAAACTGTTTTTT	CASSHRIGQGDEKLFF
TRBV28	NA	15	NA	TRBJ1-6	TGTGCCAGCAGCCCCGGAGGTATGGCTATTTCACCCCTCCACTTT	CASSPGGMAISPLHF
TRBV28	TRBD1	14	NA	TRBJ2-7	TGTGCCAGCAGTTTAGGACAGGTTTACTACGAGCAGTACTTC	CASSLGQVYYEQYF
TRBV5-6	NA	11	few	TRBJ1-2	TGTGCCAGCAGCTTGGGGGCTGGCTACACCTTC	CASSLGAGYTF